The T cell receptor (beta chain) under discussion was sequenced for a study of blood T cell repertoires in COVID-19 (TCRdb year 2020). About the study as a whole: Collaborator samples came from the United States, Italy and Spain and covered acute and convalescent phases of COVID-19. The material from the prospective study consisted of cDNA or gDNA derived from T cells, B-cell-depleted T cells, or PBMCs. The dataset comprised deeply sampled blood TCRbeta repertoires from subjects exposed to, actively infected with, or recovered from COVID-19. A freely available public database, intended as a resource for researchers studying the immune response to SARS-CoV-2, is where the repertoires were released. Samples came from the ongoing ImmuneRACE study (first 160 participants) plus 1,254 subjects from 6 global collaborators. A de-identified subject ID, COVID-19 status, age in years and sex were almost always included in the sample metadata. Where available, HLA class I and class II types were taken from metadata supplied by the sample provider and were not determined by assay-based typing. Here is what the overall study found, with its caveats: How much clinical and demographic metadata was included differed by source and by participant, and the metadata was provided uncurated.

TCRbeta CDR3 regions were amplified from genomic DNA by means of the immunoSEQ Assay, a bias-controlled multiplex PCR. On the study's bioinformatics: Within the assay, amplification of reference gene primers was used to estimate how many nucleated cells each sample contained. To quantify the absolute abundance of each unique TCRbeta CDR3 rearrangement, sequence reads were collapsed and filtered. For each sample, productive Simpson clonality was calculated as the square root of Simpson's diversity index across productive rearrangements. TCRdb's version of the immuneACCESS table is confined to in-frame rearrangements and falls short of the full clone set. An unresolved V gene accounts for under half of the shortfall where checked; the remainder is of unknown origin. Clone size and V and J calls were adopted from that table, with D and trimming inferred from the DNA. Present in this sample are over 150,000 clones, roughly 80% of which were seen just once. The top ten clonotypes cover around 1.7% of the sample.

Each collaborating institution followed its own protocols to collect whole blood in K2EDTA tubes. For TCRbeta analysis, collaborator samples were shipped as frozen whole blood, as isolated PBMCs, or as DNA extracted from either sample type. The CDR3 has 15 amino acids, counting the end cysteine and phenylalanine. Just CDR3 DNA is preserved here, 45 bases in frame from base 1. CDR1 and CDR2, looked up from the germline V gene (reference sequence), are SGHNT and YYREEE. Unmatched junction bases come to 5, with V trimmed by 5 bases and J by 3 bases. Concerning this clone: Its antigen is not yet known. Base quality data are lacking; no much larger clone is found one base away.

The sequence was collected from a man of 80 years or more with acute or convalescent COVID-19. The V and J segments used are TRBV5-4 and TRBJ2-1; 10 middle bases align to TRBD1. The sequencing input was peripheral blood. CDR3 region: CASRNWDRGYNEQFF. The DNA sequence is given as TGTGCCAGCAGAAACTGGGACAGGGGCTACAATGAGCAGTTCTTC.